A single TCR beta chain is shown here with its context. Its antigen is still unknown. There are 13 residues in the CDR3. The germline gives CDR1 SGHTA, CDR2 FQGTGA. Deletions cut 5 bases from V and 3 bases from J, with 11 bases between. The data stem from a study of post-analysis software for immune sequencing data. Study outcomes and limitations: Compared with controls, patients had more of roughly five TRBV segments, including TRBV5-6, TRBV5-1 and TRBV20-1.

cDNA libraries for TCR beta contained unique molecular identifiers. T cells numbering about 0.85 to 11 million yielded cDNA molecules that totaled about 500,000. TCRdb reanalysed the PCR reads using MiXCR and keeps one entry per CDR3 protein. The data contain hundreds of thousands of distinct CDR3 sequences, over 45% of them singletons. Source material: blood. The origin of this receptor is a girl aged 2 to 9 with multiple sclerosis. The chain joins TRBV7-3 to TRBJ2-7; tentative D call: TRBD1 (5 bases). CDR3 sequence: CASSPQGRYEQYF. The CDR3 bases are TGTGCCAGCAGCCCCCAGGGTCGCTACGAGCAGTACTTC.